These 15 T cell receptor beta chains came from one sample sequenced in a study of blood T cells in healthy people across ages. A second about 7 to 11 cycle PCR used barcoded and J-beta primers. TCRdb recomputed calls from the 5' RACE reads with MiXCR, one row per CDR3 protein. The data hold around 500,000 distinct CDR3 sequences, with 40% to 50% observed a single time. The sample comprised blood. The receptor set was obtained from an elderly man in good health.

About this clonotype itself: This may stem from a read error, because a much larger clone lies one nucleotide away. The chain employs TRBV6-6 and TRBJ2-7, with TRBD2 identical over 8 bases. The length of the CDR3 is 16 residues. Germline-derived CDR1 and CDR2 are MNHNY and SVGAGI (reference sequence). CDR3: CAGSYSSSGSSYEQYF. As DNA, the CDR3 is TGTGCCGGCAGTTACTCCTCTAGCGGGTCGTCCTACGAGCAGTACTTC.

The chain has TRBV3-1 and TRBJ2-3, with D possibly TRBD2 on 6 matching bases. The CDR3 is made up of 15 amino acids. V lost 2 bases, J lost 0 bases, and 9 bases lay in between. Germline loops: CDR1 LGHDT, CDR2 YNNKEL (reference sequence). CDR3: CASSQTGGSTDTQYF. CDR3 DNA: TGTGCCAGCAGCCAAACTGGGGGGAGCACAGATACGCAGTATTTT.

The rearrangement joins TRBV6-6 to TRBJ2-2; D gene uncertain. Germline CDR1 reads MNHNY; CDR2 reads SVGAGI (reference sequence). The CDR3 contains 11 residues. Trimming stripped 6 bases from V and 7 bases from J, with 6 bases between. The CDR3 protein is CASSYVGELFF. The CDR3 DNA reads as TGTGCCAGCAGCTATGTCGGGGAGCTGTTTTTT.

A note on this clonotype: A clone one base away is much larger, so this may be a read error. The chain joins TRBV6-6 to TRBJ2-4; D uncertain. Germline V gene data show CDR1 as MNHNY and CDR2 as SVGAGI (reference sequence). Trimming took 6 bases from V and 13 from J, leaving 16 bases between them. This CDR3 region has 12 residues. In nucleotides, the CDR3 is TGTGCCAGCAGCTCCACAGAGAGAGAGCAGTACTTC. Amino acid sequence: CASSSTEREQYF.

This clonotype was picked up one time. V usage is TRBV7-9 and J usage is TRBJ2-7, with a weak D call TRBD1 (5 bases). Trimming cost V 3 bases and J 12 bases, with 15 bases left between them. The CDR3 totals 12 residues. Germline CDR1 and CDR2: SEHNR and FQNEAQ (reference sequence). CDR3 region: CASSFGAGLVYF. The CDR3 DNA reads as TGTGCCAGCAGCTTTGGGGCAGGTTTGGTGTACTTC.

The rearrangement links TRBV7-2 to TRBJ1-1; no definite D call. Trimming pared 4 bases from V and 0 bases from J, leaving 9 bases between. The CDR3 is 14 residues long. Germline CDR1 reads SGHTA; CDR2 reads FQGNSA. The CDR3 sequence is CASSSRAMNTEAFF. Written as DNA, the CDR3 is TGTGCCAGCAGCTCCCGGGCGATGAACACTGAAGCTTTCTTT.

The chain recombines TRBV10-3 with TRBJ2-5; unclear D gene. This CDR3 region has 11 residues. The V end was cut by 10 bases, the J end by 11 bases, with 17 bases between. The germline V gene encodes CDR1 ENHRY and CDR2 SYGVKD. CDR3 sequence: CATGFTNEQYF. CDR3 in DNA: TGTGCCACCGGGTTTACCAATGAGCAGTACTTC.

This chain connects TRBV24-1 to TRBJ2-1; 8 bases align to TRBD1. The ends lost 2 bases at V and 9 bases at J; junction bases unmatched: 11. This CDR3 is 16 amino acids long. Germline lookup yields CDR1 KGHDR and CDR2 SFDVKD. CDR3 loop: CATSDSGTGGIGEQFF. The CDR3, as DNA: TGTGCCACCAGTGATTCCGGGACAGGCGGGATCGGTGAGCAGTTCTTC.

This clonotype was found a few times. The chain combines TRBV3-1 with TRBJ2-3, with D uncertain. The CDR3 is made up of 12 amino acids. V was trimmed by 6 bases and J by 6 bases, leaving 10 bases between them. From germline, CDR1 is LGHDT and CDR2 YNNKEL (reference sequence). CDR3 sequence (DNA): TGTGCCAGCAGTCCCGCCCGGGATACGCAGTATTTT. Amino acid sequence: CASSPARDTQYF.

This clonotype has a handful of counts. J is TRBJ2-2 and V is TRBV10-1, with D unclear. CDR1 and CDR2 (germline): WNHNN, SYGVQD (reference sequence). The CDR3 consists of 12 residues. The V end lost 8 bases, the J end lost 3 bases, and 7 bases lay between the germline ends. The CDR3: CASRQDTGELFF. The DNA of the CDR3 is TGCGCCAGCCGCCAAGACACCGGGGAGCTGTTTTTT.

The V gene is TRBV29-1, the J gene TRBJ1-1; possible D gene TRBD1, 6 bases. The V and J ends lost 3 bases and 13 bases respectively, with 12 bases between them. The V gene's germline CDR1 is SQVTM and CDR2 ANQGSEA. The CDR3 consists of 10 residues. CDR3 nucleotide sequence: TGCAGCGTTGACAGGGGAAGAGATTTCTTT. It encodes CSVDRGRDFF. The full variable domain, its missing parts supplied by reference TRBV29-1 and TRBJ1-1, is SAVISQKPSRDICQRGTSLTIQCQVDSQVTMMFWYRQQPGQSLTLIATANQGSEATYESGFVIDKFPISRPNLTFSTLTVSNMSPEDSSIYLCSVDRGRDFFGQGTRLTVV.

The chain carries TRBV10-1 and TRBJ2-1; D is possibly TRBD1 (5 bases). The germline gives CDR1 WNHNN, CDR2 SYGVQD (reference sequence). This CDR3 region has 15 residues. Trimming removed 3 bases at V and 5 bases at J, with 14 bases between. CDR3 nucleotide sequence: TGCGCCAGCAGTGACCGATACGGACACAACAATGAGCAGTTCTTC. Its translation is CASSDRYGHNNEQFF.

This clonotype was counted a single time. A much larger clone lies a single base off, so this may be a read error. This rearrangement joins TRBV2 to TRBJ2-7; D remains ambiguous. Trimming shortened V by 8 bases and J by 7 bases, and 12 bases separated the two germline ends. The germline gives CDR1 SNHLY, CDR2 FYNNEI. The CDR3 consists of 11 residues. The chain's CDR3 is CASRNYNEQYF. The CDR3 coding sequence is TGTGCCAGCCGGAACTACAATGAGCAGTACTTC.

The sample holds a few counts of this clonotype. The V and J genes are TRBV7-2 and TRBJ1-6, with 10 bases fitting TRBD1. V gave up 4 bases and J gave up 8 bases; unmatched junction bases: 5. CDR3 length: 15 residues. The germline CDR1 and CDR2 sequences are SGHTA and FQGNSA. The CDR3 sequence: CASSWGQGLHSPLHF. In nucleotides, the CDR3 is TGTGCCAGCAGCTGGGGACAGGGGTTGCATTCACCCCTCCACTTT.

The V call is TRBV7-9, the J call TRBJ1-2; 7 positions agree with TRBD1. The CDR3 has 16 residues. The V gene end was trimmed by 3 bases and the J gene end by 3 bases; junction bases not matched to a gene: 10. Germline V gene sequence: CDR1 SEHNR, CDR2 FQNEAQ (reference sequence). CDR3 sequence: CASSFFPFQGDYGYTF. CDR3 sequence (DNA): TGTGCCAGCAGCTTCTTCCCTTTTCAGGGGGACTATGGCTACACCTTC.